The T cell receptor beta chain described here comes from a study of cytomegalovirus exposure and HLA in healthy donors. General study points: Most TCR sequences showed up rarely, but some public TCRs showed up in many donors. Both high specificity and high sensitivity reportedly marked the classifier's diagnosis of cytomegalovirus status.

CDR1 and CDR2 from the germline V gene are SGHAT and FQNNGV. CDR3 size: 14 residues. The J segment lost 1 base and the V segment lost 4 bases, leaving 2 bases of the junction unmatched. Comment on this clone: Its antigen is unidentified.

PCR amplification relied on 60 Vbeta primers (plus 13 Jbeta primers). This table comes from immunoSEQ multiplex PCR, and its TCRdb copy is limited to in-frame clones, with some not included. The sample contains about 190,000 clones, under 85% of which appear only once. The sequence derives from a woman younger than 30 in good health and CMV-seronegative. This chain links TRBV11-2 with TRBJ1-1, with 8 bases that match TRBD1. The sample comprised PBMCs. This CDR3 is CASSSGQANTEAFF. For the CDR3, the DNA is TGTGCCAGCAGCTCGGGACAGGCGAACACTGAAGCTTTCTTT.